This T cell receptor (beta chain) was retrieved from a study of radiation and T cells in renal cell carcinoma. This clone has more than one count but fewer than ten. As yet, its antigen is unknown. The CDR3 consists of 12 residues. The germline V and J ends were trimmed by 8 bases and 10 bases, with 15 bases remaining between them. From germline, CDR1 is SGHTA and CDR2 FQGNSA. Using immunoSEQ multiplex PCR, the repertoire was profiled, and TCRdb retains in-frame clones only, with some absent. The sample comprises approximately 21,000 clones, less than 55% of which are singletons, and roughly 21% rests with the top ten. As for treatment: treatment-naive control, cytoreductive nephrectomy. Sequenced control tumors were from 11 males and several females, median age approximately 53. General study results and limits: In nephrectomy-only tumors, top 100 clonotypes averaged approximately 43%, versus around 54% irradiated.

Sequenced here: tumor tissue, sampled from a patient whose treatment was nephrectomy without radiotherapy. V usage is TRBV7-2 and J usage is TRBJ2-1; no definite D call. The receptor was derived from a human donor with renal cell carcinoma. The CDR3, as DNA: TGTGCCAGCGGATTTTCTTCGGGCGAGCAGTTCTTC. Protein product: CASGFSSGEQFF.